The sequence of this T cell receptor beta chain was determined in a study of blood T cell repertoires in COVID-19. Study details: From T cells, B-cell-depleted T cells, or PBMCs came the material, which was cDNA or gDNA.

From germline, CDR1 is MDHEN and CDR2 SYDVKM. CDR3 size: 17 residues. With 6 bases clipped from V and 4 bases from J, the junction kept 15 bases outside the gene matches. Original data processing: For nucleated cells, counts were estimated from reference gene primer amplification. The protocol was immunoSEQ multiplex PCR, while the TCRdb copy is restricted to in-frame clones and leaves out a portion. V and J calls plus clone size are reproduced from that table; the DNA served to infer D and trimming. Of about 250,000 clones listed, about nine tenths are singletons. This chain uses TRBV28 with TRBJ1-5; 7 nucleotides line up with TRBD1. The sample consisted of peripheral blood. This TCR derives from a woman younger than 45 with COVID-19, enrolled during active disease. The DNA of the CDR3 is TGTGCCAGCAGCAATCCTCAAACGCAGGGGGGAAATCAGCCCCAGCATTTT. Translating it yields CASSNPQTQGGNQPQHF.